The 31 T cell receptor beta chains presented below share a single source sample, sequenced in a study of blood T cell repertoires in COVID-19. Sequencing was performed with immunoSEQ multiplex PCR; in TCRdb, only in-frame clones are kept and a portion is missing. The data show 150,000 to 200,000 clones, more than 80% seen once. What was sequenced was peripheral blood. The receptors were sampled from a middle-aged man with acute or convalescent COVID-19.

The rearrangement links TRBV18 to TRBJ1-2; D is unresolved. The CDR3 is made up of 14 amino acids. Germline assignment: CDR1 KGHSH and CDR2 LQKENI. The V gene lost 5 bases and the J gene lost 3 bases, with 13 bases spanning the gap. The CDR3: CASSKSLVDYGYTF. CDR3 DNA: TGTGCCAGCTCAAAAAGTCTAGTTGACTATGGCTACACCTTC.

This clone was found once. The chain has TRBV7-3 and TRBJ2-5, with 8 bases aligning to TRBD2. V gave up 4 bases and J gave up 4 bases; unmatched junction bases: 2. From germline, CDR1 is SGHTA and CDR2 FQGTGA. The CDR3 is 13 residues long. Here the CDR3 reads CASSSGGRETQYF. DNA for the CDR3: TGTGCCAGCAGCTCGGGGGGGCGAGAGACCCAGTACTTC.

As DNA, the CDR3 is TGCAGCGTTGCAGTGCTAGCGGGGGGTTCGGAGCAGTTCTTC. Residues: CSVAVLAGGSEQFF. The chain couples TRBV29-1 to TRBJ2-1, with 11 bases lining up with TRBD2. The CDR3 spans 14 residues. V shed 4 bases, J shed 10 bases, and the junction held 9 bases outside the gene matches. Germline CDR1 SQVTM, CDR2 ANQGSEA.

The V call is TRBV24-1, the J call TRBJ2-3, with 11 positions matching TRBD2. The CDR3 has 17 amino acids. J gave up 2 bases and V 3 bases, and 6 bases lay outside the gene matches. The germline gives CDR1 KGHDR, CDR2 SFDVKD. The CDR3 DNA reads as TGTGCCACCAGTGATAGAAATAGCGGGAGGGCCACAGATACGCAGTATTTT. It specifies CATSDRNSGRATDTQYF.

This chain links TRBV19 with TRBJ2-2; TRBD2 agrees at 8 bases. J was trimmed by 7 bases and V by 7 bases; bases with no gene match: 14. The CDR3 spans 16 residues. Germline lookup yields CDR1 LNHDA and CDR2 SQIVND (reference sequence). DNA for the CDR3: TGTGCCAGTAATGCGGTCGGTGCGGGAGGTATCGGGGAGCTGTTTTTT. This encodes CASNAVGAGGIGELFF.

The V call is TRBV7-2, the J call TRBJ1-2; a weak D match, TRBD1 (5 bases). This CDR3 comprises 15 residues. Trimming stripped 5 bases from V and 11 bases from J, with 24 bases between. Germline V CDR1 and CDR2: SGHTA, FQGNSA. The CDR3: CASSPKGGLQDRYTF. The CDR3 DNA reads as TGTGCCAGCAGCCCAAAGGGTGGGTTACAGGATCGGTACACCTTC.

The V and J genes are TRBV19 and TRBJ2-7; TRBD2 agrees at 7 bases. Germline assignment: CDR1 LNHDA and CDR2 SQIVND (reference sequence). Losses at the gene ends were 5 bases for V and 4 bases for J; bases not matched to a gene: 14. This CDR3 spans 16 amino acids. The CDR3 bases are TGTGCCAGTAGTCCGCGACTCCCCGGCGGGGGTTACGAGCAGTACTTC. This sequence encodes CASSPRLPGGGYEQYF.

This clone has a handful of counts. The germline gene is not matched at one end of the junction; a read error may be the cause. The V and J genes are TRBV15 and TRBJ1-6; 7 bases fit TRBD1. The germline CDR1 and CDR2 sequences are LNHNV and YYDKDF (reference sequence). The CDR3 is 16 residues long. CDR3 sequence reads: CATSGDRVSYNSPLHF. Written as DNA, the CDR3 is TGTGCCACCAGCGGAGACAGGGTGTCCTATAATTCACCCCTCCACTTT.

This chain connects TRBV18 to TRBJ1-2; TRBD1 matches at 7 bases. Losses at the gene ends were 8 bases for V and 4 bases for J; bases not matched to a gene: 13. Germline CDR1 is KGHSH and CDR2 is LQKENI. CDR3 length: 15 amino acids. CDR3 sequence (DNA): TGTGCCAGCACGAATACACAGGGGAGCAGCTATGGCTACACCTTC. Translating gives CASTNTQGSSYGYTF.

The chain recombines TRBV15 with TRBJ1-5; perhaps TRBD1 as D (6 bases). Germline V gives CDR1 LNHNV, CDR2 YYDKDF (reference sequence). Between the trimmed V and J ends, which lost 0 bases and 4 bases, there was a span of 10 bases. This CDR3 has 15 residues. CDR3 coding DNA: TGTGCCACCAGCAGAGACGGACAGAGAAATCAGCCCCAGCATTTT. Encoded protein: CATSRDGQRNQPQHF.

Written as DNA, the CDR3 is TGTGCCAGTAGTATGGGGGGAACCCAGCATTTT. Its protein product is CASSMGGTQHF. The J gene is TRBJ1-5, the V gene TRBV19, with D perhaps TRBD1 (5 bases). V was cut by 3 bases and J by 11 bases, with 8 bases left in between. The length of the CDR3 is 11 residues. The germline V gene has CDR1 LNHDA and CDR2 SQIVND (reference sequence).

The chain carries TRBV7-3 and TRBJ2-2; D is unresolved. The CDR3 length is 15 residues. Germline CDR1 and CDR2: SGHTA and FQGTGA. With 1 base removed from V and 1 base from J, the gap between germline ends came to 7 bases. Here the CDR3 DNA reads TGTGCCAGCAGCTTAAGTTTCGGGAACACCGGGGAGCTGTTTTTT. It codes for CASSLSFGNTGELFF.

This clone was counted once. This chain joins TRBV9 and TRBJ2-3; D may be TRBD1 (7 bases). Germline V gene lookup returns CDR1 SGDLS and CDR2 YYNGEE. The CDR3 contains 16 residues. V was clipped by 3 bases and J by 2 bases, with 16 bases between them. The CDR3 region has the DNA TGTGCCAGCAGCGGTCAGGGGGAGGCTCCCACAGATACGCAGTATTTT. Amino acids: CASSGQGEAPTDTQYF. The full variable domain, in which reference TRBV9 and TRBJ2-3 provide the parts outside the CDR3, is DSGVTQTPKHLITATGQRVTLRCSPRSGDLSVYWYQQSLDQGLQFLIQYYNGEERAKGNILERFSAQQFPDLHSELNLSSLELGDSALYFCASSGQGEAPTDTQYFGPGTRLTVL.

This chain joins TRBV19 and TRBJ2-5, with TRBD1 as a possible D gene (5 bases). V lost 3 bases and J lost 1, with 9 bases in between. Per germline, CDR1 LNHDA and CDR2 SQIVND (reference sequence). This CDR3 region has 14 residues. In nucleotides, the CDR3 is TGTGCCAGTAGTATCGCAGGGTTCCAAGAGACCCAGTACTTC. It is translated as CASSIAGFQETQYF.

The gene calls are TRBV19 and TRBJ2-7; 11 bases are a match to TRBD1. Looked up from germline, CDR1 is LNHDA and CDR2 is SQIVND (reference sequence). CDR3 size: 15 residues. V lost 6 bases, J lost 0 bases, and 4 bases stayed unmatched. CDR3 loop: CASRRGTGGSYEQYF. In DNA, the CDR3 is TGTGCCAGTAGACGAGGGACAGGGGGCTCCTACGAGCAGTACTTC.

This chain uses TRBV7-9 with TRBJ2-3, with 14 nucleotides matching TRBD2. Germline V gene data show CDR1 as SEHNR and CDR2 as FQNEAQ (reference sequence). This CDR3 spans 16 amino acids. The junction had 5 bases not matched to a gene; V was cut back by 5 bases and J by 4 bases. The CDR3 sequence: CASSPGTSGGADTQYF. CDR3 in DNA: TGTGCCAGCAGCCCGGGGACTAGCGGGGGAGCAGATACGCAGTATTTT. Supplemented by reference TRBV7-9 and TRBJ2-3, the full variable domain reads DTGVSQNPRHKITKRGQNVTFRCDPISEHNRLYWYRQTLGQGPEFLTYFQNEAQLEKSRLLSDRFSAERPKGSFSTLEIQRTEQGDSAMYLCASSPGTSGGADTQYFGPGTRLTVL.

About this clone: The limits of the CDR3 on the DNA are not certain, so only TCRdb's listed CDR3 is given. The chain recombines TRBV2 with TRBJ2-1; TRBD2, the table's D call, was not compared with the DNA. The length of the CDR3 is 18 amino acids, counting both ends. Germline V gene lookup returns CDR1 SNHLY and CDR2 FYNNEI. The CDR3 reads CASSSSYLGLAGNNEQFF.

The chain is built from TRBV3-1 (or the pseudogene TRBV3-2) and TRBJ2-5, with 8 bases that match TRBD2. Trimming cost V 4 bases and J 2 bases; bases outside gene matches: 9. Germline values: CDR1 LGHDT, CDR2 YNNKEL (reference sequence). The CDR3 contains 16 residues. CDR3 amino acids: CASSLYSSGEQETQYF. In nucleotides, the CDR3 is TGTGCCAGCAGCCTATATAGTAGCGGGGAACAAGAGACCCAGTACTTC.

The rearrangement joins TRBV4-1 to TRBJ2-3; TRBD2 is a possible D gene (6 bases). This CDR3 has 20 amino acids. The V and J ends lost 4 bases and 2 bases respectively, with 28 bases between them. In germline, CDR1 is MGHRA, CDR2 YSYEKL. CDR3 coding DNA: TGCGCCAGCAGCCCGAGGTGGCGAGCCGGGACTTACATACCCACAGATACGCAGTATTTT. Protein: CASSPRWRAGTYIPTDTQYF.

This chain connects TRBV6-5 to TRBJ1-5, with 7 bases that match TRBD1. Germline CDR1 MNHEY, CDR2 SVGAGI. CDR3 length equals 14 residues. J lost 9 bases, V lost 4 bases, and 9 bases had no gene match. The CDR3 DNA is TGTGCCAGCAGTTCCGGACAGGCTTCGCGGCCCCAGCATTTT. It encodes CASSSGQASRPQHF.

This chain connects TRBV7-9 to TRBJ2-5; 8 positions match TRBD2. The CDR3 covers 15 residues. Germline CDR1 SEHNR, CDR2 FQNEAQ (reference sequence). J lost 0 bases, V lost 0 bases, and 0 bases had no gene match. The CDR3 region has the DNA TGTGCCAGCAGCTTAGCTAGCGGGGACCAAGAGACCCAGTACTTC. This sequence encodes CASSLASGDQETQYF.

The chain combines TRBV10-2 with TRBJ2-1; no clear D. The CDR3 totals 15 residues. Germline assignment: CDR1 WSHSY and CDR2 SAAADI. V was clipped by 4 bases and J by 0 bases, with 10 bases between them. CDR3 nucleotides: TGCGCCAGCAGTGGCGTTATCCTCTCCTACAATGAGCAGTTCTTC. The encoded protein is CASSGVILSYNEQFF.

The chain carries TRBV10-1 and TRBJ2-5; 7 nucleotides align to TRBD2. The CDR3 totals 15 residues. In germline, CDR1 is WNHNN, CDR2 SYGVQD (reference sequence). J lost 5 bases, V lost 0 bases, and 6 bases had no gene match. The CDR3 sequence: CASSESGRGGETQYF. The CDR3 DNA reads as TGCGCCAGCAGTGAGTCCGGACGGGGAGGGGAGACCCAGTACTTC.

On this clone itself: This sample includes further DNA sequences coding for the same CDR3. The chain joins TRBV3-1 (or the pseudogene TRBV3-2) to TRBJ1-3, with D possibly TRBD1 on 5 matching bases. The germline gives CDR1 LGHDT, CDR2 YNNKEL (reference sequence). Trimming removed 1 base at V and 0 bases at J, with 7 bases between. This CDR3 is 15 amino acids long. CDR3 in amino acids: CASSQAGGSGNTIYF. CDR3 DNA: TGTGCCAGCAGCCAAGCCGGGGGCTCTGGAAACACCATATATTTT.

The chain carries TRBV29-1 and TRBJ1-2, with TRBD1 matching over 8 bases. The CDR3 runs to 14 residues. Trimming cost V 5 bases and J 4 bases; bases outside gene matches: 9. CDR1 SQVTM and CDR2 ANQGSEA come from the germline V gene. In DNA form, the CDR3 reads TGCAGCGTTTCACCGGGACAGGAAGCCTATGGCTACACCTTC. Translation: CSVSPGQEAYGYTF.

The V gene is TRBV5-6, the J gene TRBJ2-7; no firm D call. The CDR3 loop spans 14 amino acids. Germline V CDR1 and CDR2: SGHDT, YYEEEE. With 3 bases removed from V and 0 bases from J, the gap between germline ends came to 10 bases. CDR3 in DNA: TGTGCCAGCAGCTACCGAGGTTTCTCCTACGAGCAGTACGTC. Amino acids: CASSYRGFSYEQYV.

The rearrangement joins TRBV6-6 to TRBJ1-2; a possible D gene is TRBD1 (5 bases). The CDR3 runs 14 residues. Trimming removed 7 bases at V and 7 bases at J, with 19 bases between. Germline V CDR1 and CDR2: MNHNY, SVGAGI (reference sequence). CDR3 loop: CASTLLQGTFGYTF. DNA for the CDR3: TGTGCCAGCACCCTCCTCCAGGGTACGTTTGGCTACACCTTC.

CDR3: CASSLDLPRTGNTGELFF. The DNA for the CDR3 is TGTGCCAGCAGCTTGGATCTCCCCCGAACCGGGAACACCGGGGAGCTGTTTTTT. J is TRBJ2-2 and V is TRBV5-4; no reliable D call. The length of the CDR3 is 18 residues. CDR1 and CDR2 (germline): SGHNT, YYREEE (reference sequence). Trimming took off 0 bases at V and 1 base at J, with 16 bases between the two ends.

The chain links TRBV7-2 to TRBJ2-1; TRBD2 might be the D (6 bases). Germline V CDR1 and CDR2: SGHTA, FQGNSA. Trimming pared 2 bases from V and 2 bases from J, leaving 13 bases between. The CDR3 contains 16 residues. CDR3 loop: CASSLFAGITYNEQFF. In DNA, the CDR3 is TGTGCCAGCAGCTTATTCGCGGGGATAACCTACAATGAGCAGTTCTTC.

The CDR3 coding sequence is TGCGCCAGCAGCCAGCAACAGGGGGCCGGAGAGACCCAGTACTTC. Translation gives CASSQQQGAGETQYF. V gene TRBV4-3 combines with J gene TRBJ2-5; 9 bases are a match to TRBD1. The junction had 6 bases not matched to a gene; V was cut back by 3 bases and J by 4 bases. Germline loops: CDR1 LGHNA, CDR2 YSLEER. This CDR3 contains 15 residues.

This chain joins TRBV3-1 (or the pseudogene TRBV3-2) and TRBJ2-7; TRBD1 matches 10 bases. CDR1 and CDR2 from the germline V gene are LGHDT and YNNKEL (reference sequence). The ends lost 4 bases at V and 0 bases at J; junction bases unmatched: 6. The CDR3 runs to 16 residues. The CDR3 region is CASSPRDRGSSYEQYF. CDR3 bases: TGTGCCAGCAGCCCCCGGGACAGGGGAAGCTCCTACGAGCAGTACTTC.